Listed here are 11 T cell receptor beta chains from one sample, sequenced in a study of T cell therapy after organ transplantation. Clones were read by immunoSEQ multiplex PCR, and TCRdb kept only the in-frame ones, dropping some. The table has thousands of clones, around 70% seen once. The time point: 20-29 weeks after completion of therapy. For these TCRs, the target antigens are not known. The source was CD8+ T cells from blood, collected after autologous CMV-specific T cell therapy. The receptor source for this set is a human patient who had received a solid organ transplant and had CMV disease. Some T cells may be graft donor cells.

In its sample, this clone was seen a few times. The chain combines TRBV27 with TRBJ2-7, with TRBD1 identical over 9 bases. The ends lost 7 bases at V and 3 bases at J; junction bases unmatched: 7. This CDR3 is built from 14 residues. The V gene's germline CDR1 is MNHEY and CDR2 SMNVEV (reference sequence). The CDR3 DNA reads TGTGCCAGCACCCCCGGGACAGGGATCTACGAGCAGTACTTC. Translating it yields CASTPGTGIYEQYF.

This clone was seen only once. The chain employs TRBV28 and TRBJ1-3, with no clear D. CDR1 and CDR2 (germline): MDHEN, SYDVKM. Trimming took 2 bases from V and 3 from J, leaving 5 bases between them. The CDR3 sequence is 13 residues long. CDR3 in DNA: TGTGCCAGCAGTTTAAACCTTGGAAACACCATATATTTT. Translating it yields CASSLNLGNTIYF.

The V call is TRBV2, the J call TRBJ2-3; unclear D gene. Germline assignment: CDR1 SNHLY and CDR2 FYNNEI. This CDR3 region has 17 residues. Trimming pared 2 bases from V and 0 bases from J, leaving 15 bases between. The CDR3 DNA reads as TGTGCCAGCAGTGAAATGCCAGCACTTTCTAGCACAGATACGCAGTATTTT. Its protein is CASSEMPALSSTDTQYF.

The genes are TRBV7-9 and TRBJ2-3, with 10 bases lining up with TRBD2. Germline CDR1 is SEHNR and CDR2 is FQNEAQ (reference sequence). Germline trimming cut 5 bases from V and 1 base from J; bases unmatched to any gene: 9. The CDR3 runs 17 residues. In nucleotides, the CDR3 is TGTGCCAGCAGCCACCGGCTAGCGGGAGTTCGCACAGATACGCAGTATTTT. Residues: CASSHRLAGVRTDTQYF.

The CDR3 spells CASSEAGLAGIYEQYF. CDR3 bases: TGTGCCAGCAGTGAAGCGGGACTAGCGGGAATCTACGAGCAGTACTTC. The V and J genes are TRBV6-1 and TRBJ2-7; TRBD2 matches 13 bases. The trim removed 0 bases at V and 3 bases at J, leaving 2 bases unmatched. This CDR3 contains 16 residues. Germline V CDR1 and CDR2: MNHNS, SASEGT.

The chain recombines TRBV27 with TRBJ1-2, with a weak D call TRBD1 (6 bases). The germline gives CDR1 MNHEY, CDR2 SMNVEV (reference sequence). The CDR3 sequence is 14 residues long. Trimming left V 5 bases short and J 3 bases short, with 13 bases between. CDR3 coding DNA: TGTGCCAGCAGTCCGACCAGGGGTTACTATGGCTACACCTTC. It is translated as CASSPTRGYYGYTF.

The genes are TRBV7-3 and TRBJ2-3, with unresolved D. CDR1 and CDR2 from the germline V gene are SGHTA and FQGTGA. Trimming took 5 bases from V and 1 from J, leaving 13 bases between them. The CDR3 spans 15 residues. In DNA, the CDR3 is TGTGCCAGCAGCCCCCCCCCGACCGGCACAGATACGCAGTATTTT. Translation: CASSPPPTGTDTQYF.

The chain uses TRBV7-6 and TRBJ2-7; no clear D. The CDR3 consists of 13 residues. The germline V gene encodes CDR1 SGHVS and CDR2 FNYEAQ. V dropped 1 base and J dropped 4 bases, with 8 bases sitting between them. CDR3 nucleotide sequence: TGTGCCAGCAGCTTAGGTTTAGGGTACGAGCAGTACTTC. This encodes CASSLGLGYEQYF.

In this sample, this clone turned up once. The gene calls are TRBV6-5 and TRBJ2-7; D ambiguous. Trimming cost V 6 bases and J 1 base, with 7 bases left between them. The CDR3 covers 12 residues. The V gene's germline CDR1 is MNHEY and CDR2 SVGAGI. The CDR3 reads CASRSLSYEQYF. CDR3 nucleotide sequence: TGTGCCAGCAGGTCCCTTTCCTACGAGCAGTACTTC.

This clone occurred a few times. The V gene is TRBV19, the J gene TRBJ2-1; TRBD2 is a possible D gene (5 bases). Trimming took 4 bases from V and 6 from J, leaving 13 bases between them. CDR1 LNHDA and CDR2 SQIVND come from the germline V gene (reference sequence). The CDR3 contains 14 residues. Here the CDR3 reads CASSRGPSPNEQFF. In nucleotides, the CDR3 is TGTGCCAGTAGTAGAGGGCCATCTCCCAATGAGCAGTTCTTC.

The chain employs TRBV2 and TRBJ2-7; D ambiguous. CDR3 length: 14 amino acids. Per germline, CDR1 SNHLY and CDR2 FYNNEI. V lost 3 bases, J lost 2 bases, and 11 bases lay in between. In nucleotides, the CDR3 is TGTGCCAGCAGTGATTCCCCGACGGCCTACGAGCAGTACTTC. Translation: CASSDSPTAYEQYF.